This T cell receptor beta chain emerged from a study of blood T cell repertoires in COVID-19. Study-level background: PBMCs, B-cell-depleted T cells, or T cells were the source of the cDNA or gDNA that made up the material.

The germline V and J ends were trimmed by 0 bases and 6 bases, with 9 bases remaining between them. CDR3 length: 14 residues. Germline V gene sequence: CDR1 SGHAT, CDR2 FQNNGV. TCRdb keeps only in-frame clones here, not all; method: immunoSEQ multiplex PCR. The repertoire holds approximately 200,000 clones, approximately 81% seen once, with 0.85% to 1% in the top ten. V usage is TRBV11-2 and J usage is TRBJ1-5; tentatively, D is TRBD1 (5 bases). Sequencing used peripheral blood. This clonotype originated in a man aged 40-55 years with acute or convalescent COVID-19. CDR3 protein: CASSLDRVGQPQHF. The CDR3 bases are TGTGCCAGCAGCTTAGACAGGGTGGGTCAGCCCCAGCATTTT.